The 15 T cell receptor beta chains presented below share a single source sample, sequenced in a study of cytomegalovirus exposure and HLA in healthy donors listed by TCRdb under 2017. The library was made by the immunoSEQ multiplex PCR assay. A mixture of 60 forward primers for TCR Vbeta segments and 13 reverse primers for TCR Jbeta segments was used in the multiplex PCR. TCRdb stores this immuneACCESS table with in-frame sequences only. Part of the clones is absent; in the studies checked, under half of the shortfall reflects unresolved V genes, and no reason is known for the rest. The sample table holds roughly 290,000 clones, of which 80% were seen once. Of the sample, about 0.29% is held by the ten largest clones. Sequenced sample: PBMCs. The receptors stem from a girl aged 2-9 years in good health and CMV-seronegative.

The genes are TRBV27 and TRBJ1-6; D gene ambiguous. V was shortened by 3 bases and J by 6 bases, with 3 bases between the two germline ends. The CDR3 sequence is 12 residues long. CDR1 MNHEY and CDR2 SMNVEV come from the germline V gene (reference sequence). The CDR3 DNA reads TGTGCCAGCAGTTTCGGTAATTCACCCCTCCACTTT. Its translation is CASSFGNSPLHF.

This sequence joins TRBV20-1 and TRBJ1-1; TRBD1 is a possible D gene (5 bases). The V end lost 5 bases, the J end lost 7 bases, and 11 bases lay between the germline ends. CDR3 length equals 11 residues. Germline CDR1 reads DFQATT; CDR2 reads SNEGSKA (reference sequence). This CDR3 reads CSAPEGIEAFF. DNA for the CDR3: TGCAGTGCTCCGGAGGGGATTGAAGCTTTCTTT.

The rearrangement uses TRBV6-5 and TRBJ2-7, with 9 bases lining up with TRBD1. The length of the CDR3 is 15 residues. Germline values: CDR1 MNHEY, CDR2 SVGAGI. V was clipped by 5 bases and J by 3 bases; unmatched bases: 8. The CDR3 spells CASSRPGTGNYEQYF. The CDR3 nucleotides are TGTGCCAGCAGTCGCCCCGGGACAGGGAACTACGAGCAGTACTTC.

The chain employs TRBV28 and TRBJ2-3; 8 bases agree with TRBD2. Germline V gene data show CDR1 as MDHEN and CDR2 as SYDVKM. This CDR3 region has 16 residues. V lost 6 bases, J lost 1 base, and 9 bases stayed unmatched. The CDR3 region has the DNA TGTGCCAGCAGGACTAATCGGGAGGGCCGCACAGATACGCAGTATTTT. Protein product: CASRTNREGRTDTQYF.

CDR3 nucleotides: TGCGCCAGCAGCCAAGATGGCCCCGGCAGGGTCCAGCCCCAGCATTTT. Translation: CASSQDGPGRVQPQHF. The chain is built from TRBV4-1 and TRBJ1-5; maybe TRBD1 (5 bases). Germline values: CDR1 MGHRA, CDR2 YSYEKL. Trimming cost V 0 bases and J 7 bases, with 16 bases left between them. The CDR3 totals 16 residues.

This clone is a singleton in its sample. V usage is TRBV28 and J usage is TRBJ1-3; no reliable D call. V was shortened by 3 bases and J by 2 bases, with 8 bases between the two germline ends. The germline CDR1 and CDR2 sequences are MDHEN and SYDVKM. CDR3 size: 14 residues. In DNA form, the CDR3 reads TGTGCCAGCAGTTTCACGGGGACTGGAAACACCATATATTTT. Encoded protein: CASSFTGTGNTIYF.

The chain employs TRBV5-1 and TRBJ1-5; D is unresolved. The CDR3 spans 15 residues. Germline CDR1 and CDR2: SGHRS and YFSETQ. V shed 0 bases and J shed 0 bases, with 7 bases lying between them. CDR3 residues: CASSLGGPSNQPQHF. The CDR3 nucleotides read TGCGCCAGCAGCTTGGGCGGGCCTAGCAATCAGCCCCAGCATTTT.

This chain uses TRBV5-1 with TRBJ2-7; the D gene is possibly TRBD1 (6 bases). This CDR3 comprises 14 residues. Trimming pared 8 bases from V and 2 bases from J, leaving 17 bases between. Germline values: CDR1 SGHRS, CDR2 YFSETQ. DNA for the CDR3: TGCGCCAGTTCCCGGGACAAGGTAACCTACGAGCAGTACTTC. It is translated as CASSRDKVTYEQYF. Full variable domain (rest looked up from reference TRBV5-1 and TRBJ2-7): KAGVTQTPRYLIKTRGQQVTLSCSPISGHRSVSWYQQTPGQGLQFLFEYFSETQRNKGNFPGRFSGRQFSNSRSEMNVSTLELGDSALYLCASSRDKVTYEQYFGPGTRLTVT.

The sample holds one count of this clone. This chain joins TRBV6-5 and TRBJ1-1; 7 bases match TRBD1. Germline V gene lookup returns CDR1 MNHEY and CDR2 SVGAGI. The CDR3 loop spans 14 amino acids. Trimming cost V 2 bases and J 4 bases; bases outside gene matches: 4. CDR3 loop: CASSYATGATEAFF. The DNA of the CDR3 is TGTGCCAGCAGTTACGCCACAGGGGCCACTGAAGCTTTCTTT.

This clone was seen more than once but under ten times. The chain couples TRBV28 to TRBJ2-7; 8 bases map to TRBD2. The germline V gene has CDR1 MDHEN and CDR2 SYDVKM. The CDR3 length is 14 residues. Trimming removed 7 bases from V and 0 bases from J; junction bases left unmatched: 5. The CDR3 protein is CASTSAGGSYEQYF. CDR3 bases: TGTGCCAGCACCTCGGCGGGAGGCTCCTACGAGCAGTACTTC.

This chain links TRBV27 with TRBJ1-2; weak D call: TRBD1 (6 bases). Germline V gene lookup returns CDR1 MNHEY and CDR2 SMNVEV (reference sequence). The CDR3 extends over 15 amino acids. V was clipped by 5 bases and J by 3 bases, with 16 bases between them. The CDR3 DNA reads TGTGCCAGCAGTGCCCTGGGAGGGGGGCACTATGGCTACACCTTC. It encodes CASSALGGGHYGYTF.

V and J are TRBV28 and TRBJ1-2; TRBD1 matches 11 bases. The junction had 5 bases not matched to a gene; V was cut back by 2 bases and J by 6 bases. The CDR3 loop spans 15 amino acids. Germline CDR1 is MDHEN and CDR2 is SYDVKM. CDR3 region: CASSLTGTGGDGYTF. The DNA for the CDR3 is TGTGCCAGCAGTTTAACCGGGACAGGGGGGGATGGCTACACCTTC.

The rearrangement joins TRBV27 to TRBJ2-3, with 9 bases aligning to TRBD2. The CDR3 sequence is 15 residues long. Germline lookup yields CDR1 MNHEY and CDR2 SMNVEV (reference sequence). After removal of 6 bases from V and 0 bases from J, the junction contained 4 bases not matched to a gene. This CDR3 is CASRDSGGSTDTQYF. As DNA, the CDR3 is TGTGCCAGCAGGGATAGCGGGGGAAGCACAGATACGCAGTATTTT.

The rearrangement links TRBV5-1 to TRBJ2-7; D gene uncertain. V was trimmed by 2 bases and J by 1 base, leaving 13 bases between them. Germline V CDR1 and CDR2: SGHRS, YFSETQ. The CDR3 has 15 amino acids. The CDR3 sequence is CASSFHPLSSYEQYF. As DNA, the CDR3 is TGCGCCAGCAGCTTTCATCCCCTATCATCCTACGAGCAGTACTTC.

This chain joins TRBV2 and TRBJ2-1, with D unclear. V gave up 4 bases and J gave up 14 bases, with 12 bases separating them. This CDR3 is built from 11 residues. Per germline, CDR1 SNHLY and CDR2 FYNNEI. In DNA, the CDR3 is TGTGCCAGCAGTGTTTCCCAAGAGGAGTTCTTC. Protein sequence: CASSVSQEEFF.